This T cell receptor (beta chain) was profiled in a study of technical replicates of blood from a handful of donors. Method: immunoSEQ multiplex PCR; TCRdb's copy keeps in-frame clones and lacks some. Here the sample spans around 70,000 clones, nearly 98% being singletons. This CDR3 spans 13 amino acids. The J segment lost 1 base and the V segment lost 7 bases, leaving 6 bases of the junction unmatched. Germline V CDR1 and CDR2: SQVTM, ANQGSEA. This TCR was sampled from a human donor in good health. The V gene is TRBV29-1, the J gene TRBJ1-1; 7 bases agree with TRBD1. The specimen sequenced was T cells isolated from PBMCs. The CDR3 reads CSAARQGNTEAFF. The CDR3 region has the DNA TGCAGCGCCGCGCGACAGGGGAACACTGAAGCTTTCTTT. Supplemented by reference TRBV29-1 and TRBJ1-1, the full variable domain reads SAVISQKPSRDICQRGTSLTIQCQVDSQVTMMFWYRQQPGQSLTLIATANQGSEATYESGFVIDKFPISRPNLTFSTLTVSNMSPEDSSIYLCSAARQGNTEAFFGQGTRLTVV.